Below are 10 T cell receptor beta chains sequenced from a single sample in a study of blood T cell repertoires in COVID-19. Sequenced by immunoSEQ multiplex PCR; TCRdb stores in-frame clones only, minus some. Seen here are 200,000 to 300,000 clones, around nine tenths observed once, and the top ten hold more than 6.5%. The sequenced sample was peripheral blood. The receptor source for this set is a woman in her 70s with active or convalescent COVID-19.

This clone was observed a handful of times. The chain combines TRBV28 with TRBJ1-1; no reliable D call. CDR1 is MDHEN and CDR2 is SYDVKM in the germline V gene. Trimming removed 10 bases from V and 0 bases from J, with 9 bases in between. The CDR3 sequence is 12 residues long. The CDR3 reads CAIDGVNTEAFF. The CDR3 DNA follows: TGTGCCATCGACGGGGTGAACACTGAAGCTTTCTTT.

This rearrangement joins TRBV3-1 (or the pseudogene TRBV3-2) to TRBJ2-5; weak D call: TRBD2 (7 bases). Germline CDR1 is LGHDT and CDR2 is YNNKEL (reference sequence). V was trimmed by 2 bases and J by 2 bases, leaving 18 bases between them. The CDR3 extends over 17 amino acids. CDR3 sequence reads: CASSQIPGGPKQETQYF. The CDR3, as DNA: TGTGCCAGCAGCCAAATACCCGGGGGGCCCAAACAAGAGACCCAGTACTTC.

This chain links TRBV11-2 with TRBJ1-1; the D is unclear. The CDR3 totals 13 residues. Trimming stripped 4 bases from V and 4 bases from J, with 10 bases between. Looked up from germline, CDR1 is SGHAT and CDR2 is FQNNGV. The CDR3: CASSSQEGTEAFF. The CDR3 DNA is TGTGCCAGCAGCTCGCAGGAAGGCACTGAAGCTTTCTTT.

The rearrangement joins TRBV19 to TRBJ2-1, with TRBD2 identical over 7 bases. The CDR3 is 15 amino acids. With V trimmed by 3 bases and J by 2 bases, 4 bases remained unmatched. Germline lookup yields CDR1 LNHDA and CDR2 SQIVND (reference sequence). This CDR3 reads CASSIKAGAYNEQFF. CDR3 in DNA: TGTGCCAGTAGTATCAAGGCGGGAGCCTACAATGAGCAGTTCTTC.

This chain joins TRBV3-1 (or the pseudogene TRBV3-2) and TRBJ1-2; 7 bases fit TRBD1. V trimming: 0 bases; J trimming: 0 bases; junction bases outside the gene matches: 13. This CDR3 is 19 amino acids long. The V gene's germline CDR1 is LGHDT and CDR2 YNNKEL (reference sequence). The CDR3 region is CASSQDSGDRVGANYGYTF. CDR3 coding DNA: TGTGCCAGCAGCCAAGATTCAGGGGACAGAGTCGGAGCTAACTATGGCTACACCTTC.

The V and J genes are TRBV19 and TRBJ1-5, with D possibly TRBD1 on 6 matching bases. The V end was cut by 6 bases, the J end by 4 bases, with 25 bases between. The germline CDR1 and CDR2 sequences are LNHDA and SQIVND (reference sequence). The CDR3 covers 18 residues. CDR3 protein: CASSLAGILGGENQPQHF. CDR3 coding DNA: TGTGCCAGTAGCCTAGCGGGGATACTAGGGGGAGAAAATCAGCCCCAGCATTTT.

The chain carries TRBV24-1 and TRBJ2-7; the match to TRBD1 covers 8 bases. V shed 7 bases, J shed 6 bases, and the junction held 10 bases outside the gene matches. Germline V CDR1 and CDR2: KGHDR, SFDVKD. The CDR3 totals 14 residues. The CDR3 nucleotides are TGTGCCACCAGCAAGACAGGGGTTAATGGCGAGCAGTACTTC. Its translation is CATSKTGVNGEQYF.

This chain uses TRBV6-2 or TRBV6-3 with TRBJ1-5, with D possibly TRBD1 on 5 matching bases. Germline values: CDR1 MNHEY, CDR2 SVGEGT. Trimming removed 4 bases at V and 4 bases at J, with 23 bases between. The CDR3 is 18 amino acids. The CDR3 sequence is CASSLTPPARVGNQPQHF. The CDR3 nucleotides are TGTGCCAGCAGTTTAACTCCGCCCGCCAGGGTGGGAAATCAGCCCCAGCATTTT.

V is TRBV5-5 and J is TRBJ2-7, with TRBD1 matching 9 bases. The CDR3 is 15 residues long. Germline-derived CDR1 and CDR2 are SGHKS and YYEKEE (reference sequence). V lost 5 bases, J lost 5 bases, and 11 bases stayed unmatched. CDR3 nucleotides: TGTGCCAGCAGTCCGGGACAGGGACCCATAAACGAGCAGTACTTC. This codes for CASSPGQGPINEQYF.

This clone was found a few times. V is TRBV29-1 and J is TRBJ1-2; the match to TRBD1 covers 8 bases. CDR3 size: 10 residues. CDR1 is SQVTM and CDR2 is ANQGSEA in the germline V gene. J was trimmed by 8 bases and V by 7 bases; bases with no gene match: 3. Here the CDR3 reads CSADRDGYTF. The CDR3 DNA follows: TGCAGCGCGGACAGGGACGGCTACACCTTC. The variable domain in full, completed from reference TRBV29-1 and TRBJ1-2, reads SAVISQKPSRDICQRGTSLTIQCQVDSQVTMMFWYRQQPGQSLTLIATANQGSEATYESGFVIDKFPISRPNLTFSTLTVSNMSPEDSSIYLCSADRDGYTFGSGTRLTVV.